The 5 T cell receptor beta chains presented below share a single source sample, sequenced in a study of PD-1 blockade in classical Hodgkin lymphoma. Repertoires were generated with immunoSEQ multiplex PCR, while TCRdb's copy carries only in-frame clones and drops some. Here the sample spans 35,000 to 50,000 clones, 76% being singletons. Relapse was seen in all patients after autologous stem cell transplantation, and brentuximab vedotin exposure was variable. This specimen was peripheral blood mononuclear cells (PBMCs), taken at baseline. Every receptor here comes from a human donor with classical Hodgkin lymphoma.

This chain joins TRBV27 and TRBJ1-1, with a weak D call TRBD1 (6 bases). This CDR3 region has 14 residues. V was shortened by 6 bases and J by 1 base, with 12 bases between the two germline ends. Germline CDR1 is MNHEY and CDR2 is SMNVEV (reference sequence). In DNA, the CDR3 is TGTGCCAGCAGCTCATACAGGGCGAACACTGAAGCTTTCTTT. Amino acids: CASSSYRANTEAFF.

The rearrangement links TRBV28 to TRBJ2-7; D not certain. Germline V lookup: CDR1 MDHEN, CDR2 SYDVKM. This CDR3 is built from 14 residues. The V end lost 3 bases, the J end lost 6 bases, and 15 bases lay between the germline ends. CDR3 in DNA: TGTGCCAGCAGTTTCGATTATCGGCCAGCCGAGCAGTACTTC. Its translation: CASSFDYRPAEQYF.

This clone has more than one count but fewer than ten. Here the CDR3 DNA reads TGTGCCAGCAGTCCTCTCCATGAGCAGTTCTTC. Protein product: CASSPLHEQFF. The chain carries TRBV28 and TRBJ2-1, with D hard to call. The V and J ends lost 5 bases and 8 bases respectively, with 7 bases between them. Germline CDR1 is MDHEN and CDR2 is SYDVKM. CDR3 length equals 11 residues.

The sample holds a few counts of this clone. This CDR3 is CASSDLGTIEAFF. The CDR3 DNA follows: TGTGCCAGCAGTGATCTCGGGACGATTGAAGCTTTCTTT. The V and J genes are TRBV27 and TRBJ1-1, with D perhaps TRBD1 (5 bases). The CDR3 has 13 amino acids. V dropped 5 bases and J dropped 7 bases, with 14 bases sitting between them. The germline V gene encodes CDR1 MNHEY and CDR2 SMNVEV (reference sequence).

The V gene is TRBV6-6, the J gene TRBJ2-5; D possibly corresponds to TRBD2 (6 bases). Trimming cost V 0 bases and J 7 bases, with 12 bases left between them. This CDR3 spans 14 amino acids. CDR1 is MNHNY, CDR2 SVGAGI, per germline (reference sequence). The CDR3 sequence is CASSYSSGEATQYF. The CDR3 nucleotides read TGTGCCAGCAGTTACTCTTCGGGGGAGGCGACCCAGTACTTC.